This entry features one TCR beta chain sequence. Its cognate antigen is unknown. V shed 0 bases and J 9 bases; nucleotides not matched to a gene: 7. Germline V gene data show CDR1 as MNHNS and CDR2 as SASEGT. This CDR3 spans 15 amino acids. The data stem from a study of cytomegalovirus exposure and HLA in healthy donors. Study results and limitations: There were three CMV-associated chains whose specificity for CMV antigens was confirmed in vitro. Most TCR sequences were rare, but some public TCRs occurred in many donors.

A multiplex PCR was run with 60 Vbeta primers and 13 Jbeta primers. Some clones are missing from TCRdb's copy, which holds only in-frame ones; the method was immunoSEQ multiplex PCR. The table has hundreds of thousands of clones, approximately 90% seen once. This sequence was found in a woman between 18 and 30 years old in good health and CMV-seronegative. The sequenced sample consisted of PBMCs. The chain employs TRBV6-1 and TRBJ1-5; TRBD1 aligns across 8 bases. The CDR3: CASSEARGTGGPQHF. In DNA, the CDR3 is TGTGCCAGCAGTGAAGCGCGAGGGACAGGAGGGCCCCAGCATTTT.